The 30 T cell receptor beta chains in this list originate from one sample, sequenced in a study of tumor-infiltrating lymphocytes in primary liver carcinoma. The roughly 20-31 mg bulk tissue piece was not sorted before simultaneous RNA and DNA extraction. A constant-region primer served to make TCR beta cDNA from roughly 460 ng total RNA. Generation of the TCR beta libraries relied on three nested multiplex PCR rounds using slightly modified ARM-PCR. TRBV1-TRBV30 forward and Cbeta reverse primers drove the first two approximately 10-cycle rounds. TCRdb reanalysed the multiplex PCR reads using MiXCR and keeps one entry per CDR3 protein. The table records roughly 20,000 distinct CDR3 sequences, over 75% of them present only once. The specimen sequenced was liver tumor tissue from sampling region 1. Subset noted: tumor region T1, superior pole. The source of these receptors is a woman in her 30s with primary liver carcinoma and hepatitis B virus infection.

CDR3 sequence: CASSPLEGVDTQYF. CDR3 nucleotides: TGTGCCAGCAGCCCGCTAGAAGGAGTAGATACGCAGTATTTT. The rearrangement joins TRBV5-6 to TRBJ2-3, with no clear D. This CDR3 spans 14 amino acids. CDR1 and CDR2 from the germline V gene are SGHDT and YYEEEE. Trimming removed 4 bases from V and 5 bases from J, with 14 bases in between.

This clonotype was seen ten or more times. The CDR3 spells CASSYSGQIHNEQFF. The CDR3 DNA sequence: TGTGCCAGCAGTTACTCGGGACAAATCCACAATGAGCAGTTCTTC. The V and J genes are TRBV6-6 and TRBJ2-1; D is perhaps TRBD1 (6 bases). CDR1 is MNHNY and CDR2 is SVGAGI in the germline V gene (reference sequence). This CDR3 is 15 amino acids long. With 0 bases removed from V and 5 bases from J, the gap between germline ends came to 11 bases.

This clonotype has only one observation. The junction departs from the called germline gene at one end, perhaps through a read error. J is TRBJ2-2 and V is TRBV6-2 or TRBV6-3; TRBD2 aligns across 10 bases. CDR1 MNHEY and CDR2 SVGEGT come from the germline V gene. There are 17 residues in the CDR3. Here the CDR3 DNA reads TGTGCCAGCAGTGGTCCCCCTAGCGGGAGAAACCCCGGGGAGCTGCCTTTT. Amino acid sequence: CASSGPPSGRNPGELPF.

About this clonotype: Mismatch with germline at one junction end may stem from a read error. The V gene is TRBV11-2, the J gene TRBJ2-3; TRBD1 agrees at 7 bases. Germline values: CDR1 SGHAT, CDR2 FQNNGV. The CDR3 is 16 amino acids. CDR3 sequence: CTSSLTRQGWGDTQYF. DNA of the CDR3: TGTACCAGCAGCCTGACGCGACAGGGATGGGGAGATACGCAGTATTTT.

Remarks on this clonotype: Since a much larger clone is just one base distant, this may be a read error. This chain links TRBV6-1 with TRBJ2-7; either TRBD1 or TRBD2 may supply D (5 bases each). Trimming cost V 8 bases and J 0 bases, with 8 bases left between them. CDR1 and CDR2 from the germline V gene are MNHNS and SASEGT. The CDR3 contains 12 residues. The CDR3 spells CASWGISYEQYF. DNA for the CDR3: TGTGCCAGCTGGGGGATCTCCTACGAGCAGTACTTC.

Of note for this clonotype: A read error is likely, as this CDR3 ends without the conserved phenylalanine or tryptophan. The V call is TRBV4-3, the J call TRBJ2-1; D remains ambiguous. CDR3 size: 16 residues. The germline CDR1 and CDR2 sequences are LGHNA and YSLEER. The CDR3 DNA reads TGCGCCAGCAGCCAAGATGCCTTAAGCCCCTACAATGAACAGTTCTTA. Translating gives CASSQDALSPYNEQFL.

A remark on this clonotype: A read error may account for a junction end that differs from germline. The chain carries TRBV30 and TRBJ2-2; D may match TRBD1 or TRBD2 (5 bases each). The CDR3 length is 14 residues. Germline V CDR1 and CDR2: GTSNPN, SVGIG (reference sequence). For the CDR3, the DNA is TGTGCCTGGAATACAGGATTAGGCACCGGGGAGTTGTTTTTT. As protein: CAWNTGLGTGELFF. Looking up the rest from reference TRBV30 and TRBJ2-2 gives the full variable domain: SQTIHQWPATLVQPVGSPLSLECTVEGTSNPNLYWYRQAAGRGLQLLFYSVGIGQISSEVPQNLSASRPQDRQFILSSKKLLLSDSGFYLCAWNTGLGTGELFFGEGSRLTVL.

Points on this clonotype: One end of the junction is discordant with germline, which a read error may explain. This chain connects TRBV5-4 to TRBJ2-7; tentative D call: TRBD2 (6 bases). Per the germline V gene, CDR1 is SGHNT and CDR2 is YYREEE (reference sequence). The length of the CDR3 is 14 residues. The CDR3 here is CASNPSRRDGEQYF. CDR3 DNA sequence: TGCGCCAGCAACCCTAGCCGGAGGGATGGCGAGCAGTACTTC.

Regarding this clonotype: A junction boundary mismatches the germline segment, possibly from a read error. The J gene is TRBJ2-7, the V gene TRBV11-1; D gene unclear. The CDR3 runs 13 residues. Germline lookup yields CDR1 SGHAT and CDR2 FQDESV (reference sequence). The CDR3 spells CANCLGYLREQYF. CDR3 bases: TGTGCCAACTGTTTAGGATACCTCCGCGAGCAATACTTC.

A remark on this clonotype: A read error is likely, as this CDR3 ends without the conserved phenylalanine or tryptophan. The genes are TRBV10-2 and TRBJ2-1; the D gene is possibly TRBD2 (5 bases). Germline V gene data show CDR1 as WSHSY and CDR2 as SAAADI. The CDR3 sequence is 16 residues long. V shed 10 bases and J shed 7 bases, with 26 bases lying between them. The DNA of the CDR3 is TGCGCCACCCAAACATCTCGCCTAGAACGAGGGAATGAGCAGTTCCTC. It encodes CATQTSRLERGNEQFL.

Comment on this clonotype: One end of the junction does not line up with germline, which may come from a read error. V and J are TRBV11-2 and TRBJ2-3, with TRBD1 matching over 7 bases. Looked up from germline, CDR1 is SGHAT and CDR2 is FQNNGV. The CDR3 covers 16 residues. CDR3 in DNA: TGTGCCAGCTGCCGGACGCGACAGGGAAGTGGAGATACGCAGTGTTTT. The encoded protein is CASCRTRQGSGDTQCF.

As to this clonotype: The junction shows a germline mismatch at one end, possibly a read error. The chain uses TRBV28 and TRBJ2-1; possibly TRBD2 for D (5 bases). This CDR3 contains 14 residues. The germline gives CDR1 MDHEN, CDR2 SYDVKM. CDR3 residues: CASREVSSCNEQFF. CDR3 in DNA: TGTGCCAGCAGGGAGGTGAGCTCCTGCAATGAGCAATTCTTC.

The gene calls are TRBV13 and TRBJ2-5; TRBD1 or TRBD2 may be the D gene (5 bases each). Germline CDR1 PRHDT, CDR2 FYEKMQ (reference sequence). V gave up 2 bases and J gave up 14 bases, with 27 bases separating them. The CDR3 covers 16 residues. CDR3 DNA: TGTGCCAGCAGCTTAAGGGGCTGGGTAATTAGGGAGACCCGATACTTC. It is translated as CASSLRGWVIRETRYF.

The CDR3 loop reads CASNPGTDNGELFF. The CDR3 DNA reads TGTGCCAGCAACCCGGGTACCGACAACGGTGAGCTGTTTTTT. J is TRBJ2-2 and V is TRBV6-1; D remains ambiguous. The CDR3 is 14 amino acids. V was pared by 7 bases and J by 11 bases, with 20 bases between. CDR1 is MNHNS, CDR2 SASEGT, per germline.

V and J are TRBV6-5 and TRBJ1-2; TRBD1 matches 8 bases. Germline CDR1 MNHEY, CDR2 SVGAGI. V gave up 3 bases and J gave up 7 bases; unmatched junction bases: 7. The CDR3 spans 14 residues. In DNA, the CDR3 is TGTGCCAGCAGTTATAGCGGACAGGGCGGTGGCTACACCTTC. Protein: CASSYSGQGGGYTF.

As concerns this clonotype: The junction departs from the called germline gene at one end, perhaps through a read error. The chain couples TRBV14 to TRBJ2-1, with TRBD2 matching 7 bases. Germline CDR1 SGHDN, CDR2 FVKESK. This CDR3 is 16 amino acids long. The CDR3 coding sequence is TGTGCCAGCAGCCCGATCCGCGGGGGTTGGAACAATGGGCAGTTCTTC. Translation: CASSPIRGGWNNGQFF.

The rearrangement uses TRBV6-6 and TRBJ2-3; TRBD2 might be the D (5 bases). CDR1 and CDR2 (germline): MNHNY, SVGAGI (reference sequence). Trimming stripped 4 bases from V and 11 bases from J, with 28 bases between. This CDR3 region has 17 residues. CDR3 nucleotide sequence: TGTGCCAGCAGTTCCACCTTAGACCGGGGAGTTCAGATACGGCAGTATTTT. Protein sequence: CASSSTLDRGVQIRQYF.

By share, this clonotype ranks as large. The rearrangement joins TRBV11-2 to TRBJ2-7; TRBD1 is a possible D gene (7 bases). CDR1 is SGHAT and CDR2 is FQNNGV in the germline V gene. The CDR3 covers 17 residues. Trimming took off 6 bases at V and 2 bases at J, with 23 bases between the two ends. CDR3 DNA: TGTGCCAGCAGTATCACAGGAGGGGGCTCTTGGACCTACGAGCAGTACTTC. This encodes CASSITGGGSWTYEQYF. The variable domain in full, completed from reference TRBV11-2 and TRBJ2-7, reads EAGVAQSPRYKIIEKRQSVAFWCNPISGHATLYWYQQILGQGPKLLIQFQNNGVVDDSQLPKDRFSAERLKGVDSTLKIQPAKLEDSAVYLCASSITGGGSWTYEQYFGPGTRLTVT.

This clonotype was recorded once. The conserved phenylalanine or tryptophan is not found at the CDR3 terminus, so this likely reflects a read error. It is unclear where the CDR3 begins or ends on the DNA, so no DNA is shown, and the CDR3 is as TCRdb lists it. This chain's CDR3 is CASKIVGNHEQCL. The gene calls are TRBV11-2 and TRBJ2-7. 13 amino acids form the CDR3, both terminal residues included. Germline V gene lookup returns CDR1 SGHAT and CDR2 FQNNGV.

There are a few counts of this clonotype. This chain connects TRBV28 to TRBJ2-3; D is uncertain. Per germline, CDR1 MDHEN and CDR2 SYDVKM. The CDR3 is 15 amino acids. V lost 5 bases, J lost 5 bases, and 17 bases lay in between. CDR3 loop: CASSHLSGRQDTQYF. CDR3 in DNA: TGTGCCAGCAGTCACCTCTCAGGACGGCAAGATACGCAGTATTTT.

A note on this clonotype: In this CDR3 the conserved last residue, phenylalanine or tryptophan, is missing, so a read error is likely. The DNA is left out, because the CDR3 cannot be placed on it with certainty; the CDR3 is given as TCRdb lists it. V gene TRBV28 combines with J gene TRBJ1-5; TRBD1 reflects the table's D call only, with no check against the DNA. Germline CDR1 reads MDHEN; CDR2 reads SYDVKM. The CDR3 adds up to 12 amino acids, both ends counted. The CDR3 sequence is CTSSVSGTGKHL.

Turning to this clonotype: A read error may be the cause here, since a much bigger clone is one base away. The V gene is TRBV9, the J gene TRBJ2-2, with D perhaps matching TRBD2 (6 bases). Germline V lookup: CDR1 SGDLS, CDR2 YYNGEE. This CDR3 region has 17 residues. Trimming took off 4 bases at V and 1 base at J, with 17 bases between the two ends. The DNA for the CDR3 is TGTGCCAGCAGCACCCACCTCCAAGCGGGGAACACCGGGGAGCTGTTTTTT. Translation: CASSTHLQAGNTGELFF.

About this clonotype: The conserved phenylalanine or tryptophan normally closing the CDR3 is absent here, so this likely arose from a read error. The CDR3 loop is CASSLWCQREFKETQYI. The CDR3 DNA is TGTGCCAGCAGCTTATGGTGTCAGCGGGAGTTTAAAGAGACCCAGTACATC. The chain is built from TRBV5-6 and TRBJ2-5; 8 positions agree with TRBD2. Germline V CDR1 and CDR2: SGHDT, YYEEEE. The CDR3 length is 17 residues. With 2 bases clipped from V and 3 bases from J, the junction kept 12 bases outside the gene matches.

Of note for this clonotype: One end of the junction fails to match germline, which may point to a read error. The chain is built from TRBV14 and TRBJ2-7; D is perhaps TRBD2 (6 bases). The CDR3 length is 15 residues. Germline CDR1 reads SGHDN; CDR2 reads FVKESK. In nucleotides, the CDR3 is TGTGCTAACAGCCAGGCGGCGGGGACTGACTACGTGCAGTACTTC. Protein sequence: CANSQAAGTDYVQYF.

This clonotype appeared a single time. The CDR3 ends on some other residue instead of the conserved phenylalanine or tryptophan, so this is likely a read error. The chain uses TRBV14 and TRBJ2-7; a possible D gene is TRBD2 (6 bases). The V and J ends lost 3 bases and 3 bases respectively, with 15 bases between them. Germline CDR1 and CDR2: SGHDN and FVKESK. CDR3 length: 15 amino acids. CDR3 amino acids: CASSQVTGTDYEQYL. CDR3 nucleotides: TGTGCCAGCAGCCAGGTGACGGGGACTGACTACGAGCAGTACCTC.

A word on this clonotype: The junction and the germline gene differ at one end; a read error may be behind it. The chain couples TRBV14 to TRBJ2-1, with 7 bases that match TRBD1. This CDR3 has 15 residues. Germline V gene data show CDR1 as SGHDN and CDR2 as FVKESK. The DNA for the CDR3 is TGTGCCAGTAGCCCTAGGGACAGCGTGTACAATGAGCAGTTCTTC. Its protein product is CASSPRDSVYNEQFF.

A remark on this clonotype: Relative to the germline gene, one junction end is altered; a read error may explain this. The chain couples TRBV11-2 to TRBJ2-4; 8 bases agree with TRBD1. The CDR3 has 16 residues. Per germline, CDR1 SGHAT and CDR2 FQNNGV. The DNA for the CDR3 is TGTGCCAGCAGCTTAGAATGGACAGGGATCAAATACATTCAGTACTTC. It translates to CASSLEWTGIKYIQYF.

This clonotype occurred many times. V and J are TRBV11-3 and TRBJ2-7; the match to TRBD1 covers 8 bases. With V trimmed by 3 bases and J by 4 bases, 8 bases remained unmatched. The CDR3 runs to 15 residues. Looked up from germline, CDR1 is SGHNT and CDR2 is YENEEA. CDR3 region: CASSFPGQGAYEQYF. DNA for the CDR3: TGTGCCAGCAGCTTCCCGGGGCAGGGGGCTTACGAGCAGTACTTC.

The chain employs TRBV6-5 and TRBJ2-1, with D possibly TRBD1 on 5 matching bases. CDR1 is MNHEY, CDR2 SVGAGI, per germline. Trimming removed 3 bases from V and 2 bases from J, with 17 bases in between. The CDR3 length is 17 residues. The DNA of the CDR3 is TGTGCCAGCAGTTATCGCGCCAGGGCCCCGGCCTACAATGAGCAGTTCTTC. It encodes CASSYRARAPAYNEQFF.

Note on this clonotype: A read error is likely, as this CDR3 ends without the conserved phenylalanine or tryptophan. The rearrangement links TRBV6-6 to TRBJ2-3; D possibly corresponds to TRBD2 (6 bases). Germline V gives CDR1 MNHNY, CDR2 SVGAGI (reference sequence). The CDR3 length is 17 residues. CDR3: CTSSFTLDRGGQIGQYS. The CDR3 DNA reads as TGTACCAGCAGTTTCACCTTAGACCGGGGAGGCCAGATAGGGCAGTATTCT.